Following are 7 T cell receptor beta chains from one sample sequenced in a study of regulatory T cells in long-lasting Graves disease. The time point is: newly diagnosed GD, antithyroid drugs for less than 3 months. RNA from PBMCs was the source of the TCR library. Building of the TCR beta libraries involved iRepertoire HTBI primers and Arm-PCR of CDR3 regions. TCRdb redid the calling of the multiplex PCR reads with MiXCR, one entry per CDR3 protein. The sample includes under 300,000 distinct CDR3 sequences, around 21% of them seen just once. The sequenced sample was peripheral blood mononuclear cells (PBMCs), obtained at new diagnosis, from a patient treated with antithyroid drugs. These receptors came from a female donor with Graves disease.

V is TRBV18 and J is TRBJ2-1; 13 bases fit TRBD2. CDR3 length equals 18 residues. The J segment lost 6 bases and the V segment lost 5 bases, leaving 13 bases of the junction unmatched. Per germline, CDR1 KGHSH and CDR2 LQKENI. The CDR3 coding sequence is TGTGCCAGCTCATCGAGACCGGGACTAGCGGGGTTGCTCAATGAGCAGTTCTTC. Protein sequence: CASSSRPGLAGLLNEQFF.

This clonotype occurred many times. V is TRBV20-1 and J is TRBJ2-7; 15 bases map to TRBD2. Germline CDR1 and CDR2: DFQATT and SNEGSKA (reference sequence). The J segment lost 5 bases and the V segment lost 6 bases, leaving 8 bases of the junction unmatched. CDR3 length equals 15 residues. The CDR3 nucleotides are TGCAGTGCCGGGACTAGCGGGGGGTTTAAGGACGAGCAGTACTTC. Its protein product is CSAGTSGGFKDEQYF.

The DNA of the CDR3 is TGCGCCAGCAGCCAAGAACAGGGGGCGAATACGCAGTATTTT. Translation: CASSQEQGANTQYF. The chain uses TRBV5-1 and TRBJ2-3; 9 nucleotides line up with TRBD1. The CDR3 runs 14 residues. Unmatched junction bases numbered 7, after V lost 4 bases and J lost 7 bases. The germline V gene encodes CDR1 SGHRS and CDR2 YFSETQ.

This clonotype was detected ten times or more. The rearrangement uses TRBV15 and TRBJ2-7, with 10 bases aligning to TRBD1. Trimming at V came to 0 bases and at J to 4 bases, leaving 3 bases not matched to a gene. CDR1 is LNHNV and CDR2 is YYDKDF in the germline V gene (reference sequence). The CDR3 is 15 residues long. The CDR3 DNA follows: TGTGCCACCAGCAGAGACACGGGACAGGGGTACGAGCAGTACTTC. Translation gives CATSRDTGQGYEQYF.

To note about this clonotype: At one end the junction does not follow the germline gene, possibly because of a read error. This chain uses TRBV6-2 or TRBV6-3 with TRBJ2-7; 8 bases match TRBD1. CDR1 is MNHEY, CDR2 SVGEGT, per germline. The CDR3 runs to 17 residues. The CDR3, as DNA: TGTGCCAGCAGTGGAACGACAGGGGCGGATAGTAACTACGAGCGGTACTTC. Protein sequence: CASSGTTGADSNYERYF.

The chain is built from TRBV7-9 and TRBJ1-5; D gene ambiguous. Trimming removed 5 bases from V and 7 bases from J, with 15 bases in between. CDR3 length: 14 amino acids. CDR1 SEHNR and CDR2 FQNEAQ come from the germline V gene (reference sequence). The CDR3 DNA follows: TGTGCCAGCAGCCGAGCTAGGGCGGGACAGCCCCAGCATTTT. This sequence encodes CASSRARAGQPQHF.

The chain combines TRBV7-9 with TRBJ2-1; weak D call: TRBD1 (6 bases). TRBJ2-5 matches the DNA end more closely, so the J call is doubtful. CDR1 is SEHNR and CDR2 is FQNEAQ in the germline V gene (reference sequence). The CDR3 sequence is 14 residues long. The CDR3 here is CASSLLDRQETQYF. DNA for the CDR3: TGTGCCAGCAGCTTGTTGGACAGACAAGAGACCCAGTACTTC.